This T cell receptor (beta chain) stems from a study of regulatory T cells in long-lasting Graves disease. Study findings and constraints: Persistent disease samples used TRBV28, TRBJ1-2 and TRBJ2-5 preferentially. With a small sample size, accuracy may have been reduced. Persistent cases of Graves' showed reduced TCR diversity relative to newly diagnosed patients.

V shed 4 bases and J shed 1 base, with 10 bases lying between them. Germline V gene data show CDR1 as SGHAT and CDR2 as FQNNGV. CDR3 length: 14 amino acids. Specified time point: persistent/refractory GD, antithyroid drugs over 5 years with positive TRAb. RNA extracted from PBMCs served as the sequencing template. This clonotype has at least ten counts. Its antigen remains unidentified. HTBI primers from iRepertoire and Arm-PCR of CDR3 regions yielded the TCR beta libraries. Per the study methods: About 60 TRBV and approximately 13 TRBJ segments were identified across samples. From the multiplex PCR reads, TCRdb called clonotypes with MiXCR, one entry per CDR3 protein. For this entry, the V and J calls and clone size follow TCRdb and not the study's own pipeline. This sample has fewer than 550,000 distinct CDR3 sequences; roughly 21% occur once, and the top ten carry more than 6%.

The material sequenced was peripheral blood mononuclear cells (PBMCs), taken when the disease was refractory, from a patient treated with antithyroid drugs. J is TRBJ2-5 and V is TRBV11-2; D might be TRBD1 or TRBD2, each matching 5 bases. This receptor was taken from a female donor with Graves disease. The DNA of the CDR3 is TGTGCCAGCAGCTCGTTCGGGGCCCAAGAGACCCAGTACTTC. Its translation: CASSSFGAQETQYF.